A selection of T cell receptor beta chains follows, all from one sample in a study of blood T cell repertoires in COVID-19. Some clones are missing from TCRdb's copy, which holds only in-frame ones; the method was immunoSEQ multiplex PCR. The table lists approximately 190,000 clones, approximately 80% of them singletons. Material: peripheral blood. The receptors stem from a man aged 55 to 69 with acute or convalescent COVID-19. Both conserved end residues are part of each CDR3. D genes are given only for firm matches. A row's size may be missing; if present it is once, few, many or a size class.

CDR3 DNA: TGTGCCAGCAGCTTCCAGGGTATGCGGGAGCAGTACTTC
CDR3 protein: CASSFQGMREQYF
J gene: TRBJ2-7
V gene: TRBV5-5
D gene: -
clone size: -

CDR3 DNA: TGTGCCAGCAGCGCCTCTCGAACTAGCGGGTATAGATACGAGCAGTACTTC
CDR3 protein: CASSASRTSGYRYEQYF
J gene: TRBJ2-7
V gene: TRBV13
D gene: TRBD2
clone size: -

CDR3 DNA: TGTGCCAGCAGTTACGGGACAATGACTAATGAAAAACTGTTTTTT
CDR3 protein: CASSYGTMTNEKLFF
J gene: TRBJ1-4
V gene: TRBV6-5
D gene: -
clone size: -

CDR3 DNA: TGTGCCAGCAGCTCTGGACAACCGAACACTGAAGCTTTCTTT
CDR3 protein: CASSSGQPNTEAFF
J gene: TRBJ1-1
V gene: TRBV5-6
D gene: -
clone size: -

CDR3 DNA: TGTGCCAGCAGTTTATTCTCCCGGGAAGGGGGCGGGGAGCTGTTTTTT
CDR3 protein: CASSLFSREGGGELFF
J gene: TRBJ2-2
V gene: TRBV27
D gene: -
clone size: -

CDR3 DNA: TGTGCCAGCAGCCTCGGTACTCCTAATTACGAGCAGTACTTC
CDR3 protein: CASSLGTPNYEQYF
J gene: TRBJ2-7
V gene: TRBV6-5
D gene: -
clone size: few

CDR3 DNA: TGTGCCAGCAGAAAATGGGGGACTAGCGGGAGGACGCGGGACAATGAGCAGTTCTTC
CDR3 protein: CASRKWGTSGRTRDNEQFF
J gene: TRBJ2-1
V gene: TRBV27
D gene: TRBD2
clone size: -

CDR3 DNA: TGTGCCAGCAGCCCTAGAGGGGGACAAGGGAGCACAGATACGCAGTATTTT
CDR3 protein: CASSPRGGQGSTDTQYF
J gene: TRBJ2-3
V gene: TRBV9
D gene: -
clone size: -

CDR3 DNA: TGTGCCAGCACCTGGGGGGCTGAAGCTTTCTTT
CDR3 protein: CASTWGAEAFF
J gene: TRBJ1-1
V gene: TRBV27
D gene: -
clone size: -

CDR3 DNA: TGTGCCAGCAGCTTAAAGGCTGGGGTTAGCGGGAGGATCACAGATACGCAGTATTTT
CDR3 protein: CASSLKAGVSGRITDTQYF
J gene: TRBJ2-3
V gene: TRBV7-2
D gene: TRBD2
clone size: -

CDR3 DNA: TGTGCCATCAGTGAGTCGTCAGGGGGCAGGCACACTGAAGCTTTCTTT
CDR3 protein: CAISESSGGRHTEAFF
J gene: TRBJ1-1
V gene: TRBV10-3
D gene: TRBD1
clone size: -

CDR3 DNA: TGCGCCAGAGGGACAGCACAACCCCCCTACGAGCAGTACTTC
CDR3 protein: CARGTAQPPYEQYF
J gene: TRBJ2-7
V gene: TRBV10-1
D gene: TRBD1
clone size: -

CDR3 DNA: TGTGCCAGCAGCTTATACGGGAATGAAAAACTGTTTTTT
CDR3 protein: CASSLYGNEKLFF
J gene: TRBJ1-4
V gene: TRBV7-9
D gene: -
clone size: -

CDR3 DNA: TGCAGCGCCGCCCGATCCGACAGGGGTGCTGGAAACACCATATATTTT
CDR3 protein: CSAARSDRGAGNTIYF
J gene: TRBJ1-3
V gene: TRBV29-1
D gene: TRBD1
clone size: -

CDR3 DNA: TGTGCCAGCAGCTTGGCGACTAGCGGGGGGCAGGCCGATACGCAGTATTTT
CDR3 protein: CASSLATSGGQADTQYF
J gene: TRBJ2-3
V gene: TRBV7-6
D gene: TRBD2
clone size: few

CDR3 DNA: TGCGCCAGCAGCCCGTCGACAGGCTCCTACAATGAGCAGTTCTTC
CDR3 protein: CASSPSTGSYNEQFF
J gene: TRBJ2-1
V gene: TRBV4-3
D gene: -
clone size: -

CDR3 DNA: TGTGCCAGCAGCCCTACGCTAGGGGGAACAGATACGCAGTATTTT
CDR3 protein: CASSPTLGGTDTQYF
J gene: TRBJ2-3
V gene: TRBV7-3
D gene: -
clone size: once

CDR3 DNA: TGTGCCAGCAGCCAGGGTTACACTGAAGCTTTCTTT
CDR3 protein: CASSQGYTEAFF
J gene: TRBJ1-1
V gene: TRBV6-1
D gene: -
clone size: -

CDR3 DNA: TGTGCCAGCAGTTTTCCTCAGCGGAATTCACCCCTCCACTTT
CDR3 protein: CASSFPQRNSPLHF
J gene: TRBJ1-6
V gene: TRBV27
D gene: -
clone size: -

CDR3 DNA: TGTGCCAGCAGCTTAGCGACAGGGTCCGACGAGCAGTACTTC
CDR3 protein: CASSLATGSDEQYF
J gene: TRBJ2-7
V gene: TRBV7-9
D gene: TRBD1
clone size: -

CDR3 DNA: TGTGCCAGCAGTCGACAGGGGTCGGGCTATGGCTACACCTTC
CDR3 protein: CASSRQGSGYGYTF
J gene: TRBJ1-2
V gene: TRBV7-2
D gene: TRBD1
clone size: -

CDR3 DNA: TGCGCCAGCAGTGAGATAAGCGTCGATGAGCAGTTCTTC
CDR3 protein: CASSEISVDEQFF
J gene: TRBJ2-1
V gene: TRBV10-2
D gene: -
clone size: -

CDR3 DNA: TGTGCCAGCAGCCAAGTAGGGGTTGGCGGAAACACCATATATTTT
CDR3 protein: CASSQVGVGGNTIYF
J gene: TRBJ1-3
V gene: TRBV3-1/TRBV3-2
D gene: -
clone size: once

CDR3 DNA: TGTGCCAGCAGCTCGGGACAGGGGGGAATTGGCGCAGATACGCAGTATTTT
CDR3 protein: CASSSGQGGIGADTQYF
J gene: TRBJ2-3
V gene: TRBV7-3
D gene: TRBD1
clone size: -

CDR3 DNA: TGTGCCTGGAGGACGACAGGGTCCACTGAAGCTTTCTTT
CDR3 protein: CAWRTTGSTEAFF
J gene: TRBJ1-1
V gene: TRBV30
D gene: TRBD1
clone size: -

CDR3 DNA: TGTGCCAGCAGCGGAGCGGGCGGGAATACGCAGTATTTT
CDR3 protein: CASSGAGGNTQYF
J gene: TRBJ2-3
V gene: TRBV9
D gene: -
clone size: -

CDR3 DNA: TGTGCCTGGAGTTCCGGAGCCAAAAACATTCAGTACTTC
CDR3 protein: CAWSSGAKNIQYF
J gene: TRBJ2-4
V gene: TRBV30
D gene: -
clone size: -

CDR3 DNA: TGTGCCAGCAAGCCGGGACAGGGACTTGGCTACACCTTC
CDR3 protein: CASKPGQGLGYTF
J gene: TRBJ1-2
V gene: TRBV5-6
D gene: TRBD1
clone size: -

CDR3 DNA: TGTGCCACCAGCAGAGATCATGGAGGGGGCATCGGTGGCTACACCTTC
CDR3 protein: CATSRDHGGGIGGYTF
J gene: TRBJ1-2
V gene: TRBV15
D gene: TRBD1
clone size: -

CDR3 DNA: TGTGCCACCAGCAGAGGCCAGGGTTGGGAAAAACTGTTTTTT
CDR3 protein: CATSRGQGWEKLFF
J gene: TRBJ1-4
V gene: TRBV15
D gene: -
clone size: -

CDR3 DNA: TGTGCCAGTAGGGACAGGGGTAATTCACCCCTCCACTTT
CDR3 protein: CASRDRGNSPLHF
J gene: TRBJ1-6
V gene: TRBV19
D gene: TRBD1
clone size: -

CDR3 DNA: TGTGCCAGCTCGCCGAGACAGGTGTATGGCTACACCTTC
CDR3 protein: CASSPRQVYGYTF
J gene: TRBJ1-2
V gene: TRBV18
D gene: -
clone size: -

CDR3 DNA: TGTGCCAGCAGCCGTTCCGGTGGCGAGCAGTACTTC
CDR3 protein: CASSRSGGEQYF
J gene: TRBJ2-7
V gene: TRBV3-1/TRBV3-2
D gene: -
clone size: -

CDR3 DNA: TGTGCCACCAGCAGAGTCAGGGGGATCTCTGGAAACACCATATATTTT
CDR3 protein: CATSRVRGISGNTIYF
J gene: TRBJ1-3
V gene: TRBV15
D gene: TRBD1
clone size: -

CDR3 DNA: TGCGCCAGCAGCTTGCCCACTAGCGGGAGTGAGAATGAGCAGTTCTTC
CDR3 protein: CASSLPTSGSENEQFF
J gene: TRBJ2-1
V gene: TRBV5-1
D gene: TRBD2
clone size: -

CDR3 DNA: TGTGCCATCTGTGACGGCTCTGGGAGCTCCTATAATTCACCCCTCCACTTT
CDR3 protein: CAICDGSGSSYNSPLHF
J gene: TRBJ1-6
V gene: TRBV10-3
D gene: -
clone size: -

CDR3 DNA: TGTGCTAGCAGCTTAGTGGGGGACAGGGGGCGGTCGGGTAGTGGCTACACCTTC
CDR3 protein: CASSLVGDRGRSGSGYTF
J gene: TRBJ1-2
V gene: TRBV7-7
D gene: TRBD1
clone size: -

CDR3 DNA: TGTGCCAGCAGCTTGTCCCAGGGGCTGCGGGGCTACACCTTC
CDR3 protein: CASSLSQGLRGYTF
J gene: TRBJ1-2
V gene: TRBV5-6
D gene: -
clone size: -

CDR3 DNA: TGTGCCAGCTCTCCGTACACCGCGGTGGAGAATGGCTACACCTTC
CDR3 protein: CASSPYTAVENGYTF
J gene: TRBJ1-2
V gene: TRBV18
D gene: -
clone size: -

CDR3 DNA: TGTGCCAGTAGTATAGCAGTGCGGGATGGCTACACCTTC
CDR3 protein: CASSIAVRDGYTF
J gene: TRBJ1-2
V gene: TRBV19
D gene: -
clone size: -

CDR3 DNA: TGTGCCACCGCCTTACAGGGAGACGACTATGGCTACACCTTC
CDR3 protein: CATALQGDDYGYTF
J gene: TRBJ1-2
V gene: TRBV2
D gene: -
clone size: -

CDR3 DNA: TGTGCCAGTAGTATTACAGGGGCTGGGGCCAACGTCCTGACTTTC
CDR3 protein: CASSITGAGANVLTF
J gene: TRBJ2-6
V gene: TRBV19
D gene: TRBD1
clone size: -

CDR3 DNA: TGTGCCAGCTCACTCACCGGGACAGGGGAGGGTTCACCCCTCCACTTT
CDR3 protein: CASSLTGTGEGSPLHF
J gene: TRBJ1-6
V gene: TRBV18
D gene: TRBD1
clone size: -

CDR3 DNA: TGTGCCAGCAGGCGCCCCCCTGCCGCCAAATCAAACACCGGGGAGCTGTTTTTT
CDR3 protein: CASRRPPAAKSNTGELFF
J gene: TRBJ2-2
V gene: TRBV11-2
D gene: -
clone size: -

CDR3 DNA: TGTGCCAGCAGAGGGGACAGGGGACAGTACACTGAAGCTTTCTTT
CDR3 protein: CASRGDRGQYTEAFF
J gene: TRBJ1-1
V gene: TRBV6-6
D gene: TRBD1
clone size: -

CDR3 DNA: TGTGCCAGCAGCCAACTAGGACAGGGGGCTAACTATGGCTACACCTTC
CDR3 protein: CASSQLGQGANYGYTF
J gene: TRBJ1-2
V gene: TRBV4-2
D gene: TRBD1
clone size: -

CDR3 DNA: TGCAGTGCTAGTGAGGACAGGGGAGCCTATGGCTACACCTTC
CDR3 protein: CSASEDRGAYGYTF
J gene: TRBJ1-2
V gene: TRBV20-1
D gene: TRBD1
clone size: -

CDR3 DNA: TGTGCCACCAGTGGCTCCTCGGATAGGGCGGGGGAGCAGTACTTC
CDR3 protein: CATSGSSDRAGEQYF
J gene: TRBJ2-7
V gene: TRBV24-1
D gene: -
clone size: -

CDR3 DNA: TGCGCCAGCACATCCCGGGACAGGGTCCCCTACGAGCAGTACTTC
CDR3 protein: CASTSRDRVPYEQYF
J gene: TRBJ2-7
V gene: TRBV23-1
D gene: TRBD1
clone size: -

CDR3 DNA: TGTGCCAGCAGTGCCCCCGGGAAAAACTATGGCTACACCTTC
CDR3 protein: CASSAPGKNYGYTF
J gene: TRBJ1-2
V gene: TRBV28
D gene: -
clone size: -

CDR3 DNA: TGTGCCACCAGTGATGTACAGGGTCAGCCCCAGCATTTT
CDR3 protein: CATSDVQGQPQHF
J gene: TRBJ1-5
V gene: TRBV24-1
D gene: -
clone size: once

CDR3 DNA: TGTGCCAGCAGTGCGGGGGGGGGACAAACGGATTCACCCCTCCACTTT
CDR3 protein: CASSAGGGQTDSPLHF
J gene: TRBJ1-6
V gene: TRBV2
D gene: -
clone size: few

CDR3 DNA: TGTGCCAGCAGCTTTGGGACAGCTTGGAGCTCCTACGAGCAGTACTTC
CDR3 protein: CASSFGTAWSSYEQYF
J gene: TRBJ2-7
V gene: TRBV7-8
D gene: TRBD1
clone size: many

CDR3 DNA: TGTGCCATCAGTGACGGTAGCGGGAGTGGAAATGAGCAGTTCTTC
CDR3 protein: CAISDGSGSGNEQFF
J gene: TRBJ2-1
V gene: TRBV10-3
D gene: TRBD2
clone size: -

CDR3 DNA: TGCGCCAGCAGCCAAGCCGCCGGACAGAACTATGGCTACACCTTC
CDR3 protein: CASSQAAGQNYGYTF
J gene: TRBJ1-2
V gene: TRBV4-1
D gene: -
clone size: -

CDR3 DNA: TGTGCCAGCAGTGTAACAACCACAGATACGCAGTATTTT
CDR3 protein: CASSVTTTDTQYF
J gene: TRBJ2-3
V gene: TRBV2
D gene: -
clone size: once

CDR3 DNA: TGTGCCACCAGCAGGCGGGACAGGGTTACTGAAGCTTTCTTT
CDR3 protein: CATSRRDRVTEAFF
J gene: TRBJ1-1
V gene: TRBV15
D gene: TRBD1
clone size: -

CDR3 DNA: TGTGCCAGCAGTTACGTACCCGGACAGGGGGCTGGCTACACCTTC
CDR3 protein: CASSYVPGQGAGYTF
J gene: TRBJ1-2
V gene: TRBV6-2/TRBV6-3
D gene: TRBD1
clone size: -

CDR3 DNA: TGTGCCATCAGTGATTTGCGCGGGAGGGATAAAAACATTCAGTACTTC
CDR3 protein: CAISDLRGRDKNIQYF
J gene: TRBJ2-4
V gene: TRBV10-3
D gene: TRBD2
clone size: -